The 18 T cell receptor beta chains given below trace back to one sample, sequenced in a study of post-analysis software for immune sequencing data. The study's findings and limits: Patients had higher frequencies than controls of roughly 5 TRBV segments, including TRBV5-6, TRBV5-1 and TRBV20-1.

Which antigens these TCRs recognize remains unknown. TCR beta libraries were prepared from cDNA with unique molecular identifiers. TCRdb re-called the PCR reads through MiXCR, storing one row per CDR3 protein. Among 170,000 or so distinct CDR3 sequences listed, roughly 31% were seen once. The sequencing input was blood. These receptors were taken from a girl aged 5 to 17 with multiple sclerosis.

On this clonotype itself: A read error may be the cause here, since a much bigger clone is one base away. This chain uses TRBV12-3 or TRBV12-4 with TRBJ2-3, with no clear D. The CDR3 runs 16 residues. V was cut by 6 bases and J by 0 bases, with 16 bases left in between. In nucleotides, the CDR3 is TGTGCCAGCAGCCCCCTGTCGTGGGGAAGCACAGATACGCAGTATTTT. Its translation: CASSPLSWGSTDTQYF.

As to this clonotype: A much larger clone lies one base from this, so it may be a read error. The chain recombines TRBV9 with TRBJ2-3; 8 positions agree with TRBD2. The CDR3 spans 17 residues. CDR1 is SGDLS, CDR2 YYNGEE, per germline. Trimming cost V 4 bases and J 7 bases; bases outside gene matches: 17. The CDR3 coding sequence is TGTGCCAGCAGCCCCCGGGGTAGCGGGACAAGACCCCATACGCAGTATTTT. Protein sequence: CASSPRGSGTRPHTQYF.

This clonotype was seen repeatedly, ten times or more. V gene TRBV7-9 combines with J gene TRBJ2-1; D may be TRBD2 (5 bases). Trimming shortened V by 6 bases and J by 9 bases, and 27 bases separated the two germline ends. Germline V gene sequence: CDR1 SEHNR, CDR2 FQNEAQ (reference sequence). This CDR3 comprises 17 residues. CDR3 sequence reads: CASRIEWLGRLTGEQFF. Written as DNA, the CDR3 is TGTGCCAGCAGAATTGAGTGGTTAGGGAGACTCACGGGTGAGCAGTTCTTC.

CDR3 sequence: CASSVQGTARAEQYF. The CDR3 DNA is TGTGCCAGCAGTGTACAGGGGACGGCCAGGGCCGAGCAGTACTTC. This rearrangement joins TRBV25-1 to TRBJ2-5; 7 bases map to TRBD1. The J call may be faulty, since TRBJ2-7 better matches the DNA end. This CDR3 is built from 15 residues. The germline V gene encodes CDR1 MGHDK and CDR2 SYGVNS.

This clonotype was counted ten times or more. The chain links TRBV20-1 to TRBJ2-1; possibly TRBD2 for D (5 bases). Germline loops: CDR1 DFQATT, CDR2 SNEGSKA (reference sequence). This CDR3 spans 14 amino acids. Trimming took 6 bases from V and 0 from J, leaving 12 bases between them. CDR3 in DNA: TGCAGTGCCGAACGGAGCGGCTCCTACAATGAGCAGTTCTTC. Amino acid sequence: CSAERSGSYNEQFF.

About this clonotype itself: A single base separates this from a much larger clone, so it may be a read error. The chain is built from TRBV9 and TRBJ2-3; D remains unclear. V was pared by 2 bases and J by 0 bases, with 4 bases between. The CDR3 length is 13 residues. Germline assignment: CDR1 SGDLS and CDR2 YYNGEE. CDR3 sequence reads: CASSVLSTDTQYF. For the CDR3, the DNA is TGTGCCAGCAGCGTCTTAAGCACAGATACGCAGTATTTT.

The rearrangement uses TRBV7-2 and TRBJ1-2, with D perhaps TRBD1 (6 bases). Deletions cut 1 base from V and 4 bases from J, with 13 bases between. The germline CDR1 and CDR2 sequences are SGHTA and FQGNSA. CDR3 length equals 15 residues. The chain's CDR3 is CASSLDPSGAYGYTF. The CDR3 DNA reads TGTGCCAGCAGCTTAGATCCTTCAGGGGCCTATGGCTACACCTTC. The variable domain in full, completed from reference TRBV7-2 and TRBJ1-2, reads GAGVSQSPSNKVTEKGKDVELRCDPISGHTALYWYRQSLGQGLEFLIYFQGNSAPDKSGLPSDRFSAERTGGSVSTLTIQRTQQEDSAVYLCASSLDPSGAYGYTFGSGTRLTVV.

This clonotype is a singleton in its sample. The rearrangement links TRBV21-1 to TRBJ2-1. TRBV21-1 is a recognized pseudogene. The CDR3 extends over 14 amino acids. CDR3 in amino acids: CASSKWRRYNKQFF. CDR3 DNA: TGTGCCAGCAGCAAATGGCGACGTTACAATAAGCAGTTCTTC.

This clonotype occurred once. The V call is TRBV5-6, the J call TRBJ2-6, with D hard to call. Germline V gives CDR1 SGHDT, CDR2 YYEEEE. The V gene lost 0 bases and the J gene lost 0 bases, with 16 bases spanning the gap. This CDR3 spans 19 amino acids. CDR3 region: CASSLVGRGRYSGANVLTF. CDR3 DNA sequence: TGTGCCAGCAGCTTGGTCGGGCGCGGAAGATACTCTGGGGCCAACGTCCTGACTTTC. Looking up the rest from reference TRBV5-6 and TRBJ2-6 gives the full variable domain: DAGVTQSPTHLIKTRGQQVTLRCSPKSGHDTVSWYQQALGQGPQFIFQYYEEEERQRGNFPDRFSGHQFPNYSSELNVNALLLGDSALYLCASSLVGRGRYSGANVLTFGAGSRLTVL.

The V call is TRBV20-1, the J call TRBJ1-1; maybe TRBD1 (5 bases). Germline CDR1 reads DFQATT; CDR2 reads SNEGSKA (reference sequence). This CDR3 is built from 17 residues. The V and J ends lost 5 bases and 1 base respectively, with 23 bases between them. The CDR3 nucleotides read TGCAGTGCTGACGGGCCTACAGGTAAAGGGGCGAACACTGAAGCTTTCTTT. Amino acid sequence: CSADGPTGKGANTEAFF.

The rearrangement joins TRBV7-6 to TRBJ2-5; D gene unclear. CDR3 size: 14 residues. Trimming took 4 bases from V and 2 from J, leaving 11 bases between them. Germline V lookup: CDR1 SGHVS, CDR2 FNYEAQ. CDR3 DNA: TGTGCCAGCAGCTCCTATAGGTTACAAGAGACCCAGTACTTC. It yields the protein CASSSYRLQETQYF.

V is TRBV14 and J is TRBJ1-2; D remains unclear. Germline V lookup: CDR1 SGHDN, CDR2 FVKESK. This CDR3 has 14 residues. V was pared by 1 base and J by 4 bases, with 10 bases between. CDR3 residues: CASSQVGPAYGYTF. The CDR3 bases are TGTGCCAGCAGCCAAGTAGGGCCAGCCTATGGCTACACCTTC. Combining the CDR3 with reference TRBV14 and TRBJ1-2 gives the whole variable domain EAGVTQFPSHSVIEKGQTVTLRCDPISGHDNLYWYRRVMGKEIKFLLHFVKESKQDESGMPNNRFLAERTGGTYSTLKVQPAELEDSGVYFCASSQVGPAYGYTFGSGTRLTVV.

This clonotype came up many times. V gene TRBV4-1 combines with J gene TRBJ1-2, with D tentatively TRBD1 (5 bases). V was clipped by 7 bases and J by 8 bases, with 23 bases between them. The CDR3 extends over 15 amino acids. Germline assignment: CDR1 MGHRA and CDR2 YSYEKL. CDR3 protein: CASTYKAGRAQGYTF. DNA of the CDR3: TGCGCCAGCACCTATAAGGCCGGCAGGGCGCAAGGCTACACCTTC.

A remark on this clonotype: Being one base from a much bigger clone, this may be a read error. The V gene is TRBV5-1, the J gene TRBJ2-1; 13 nucleotides match TRBD2. The J call may be faulty, since TRBJ2-7 better matches the DNA end. CDR3 length: 16 amino acids. Germline V gene lookup returns CDR1 SGHRS and CDR2 YFSETQ. The CDR3 loop reads CASSSTSGRPYNEQYF. Written as DNA, the CDR3 is TGCGCCAGCAGCTCGACTAGCGGGAGGCCCTACAATGAGCAGTACTTC.

CDR3 DNA sequence: TGTGCCAGCAGCCTAAGTCCCGGCAGGGTTCGGTACGAGCAGTACTTC. Translation: CASSLSPGRVRYEQYF. The V and J genes are TRBV7-9 and TRBJ2-7, with D possibly TRBD1 on 5 matching bases. The CDR3 is 16 amino acids. Per the germline V gene, CDR1 is SEHNR and CDR2 is FQNEAQ (reference sequence). Deletions cut 5 bases from V and 4 bases from J, with 21 bases between.

This clonotype has ten or more counts. The V and J genes are TRBV4-1 and TRBJ2-6, with 10 bases fitting TRBD1. The germline V gene has CDR1 MGHRA and CDR2 YSYEKL. This CDR3 comprises 20 residues. The trim removed 4 bases at V and 0 bases at J, leaving 12 bases unmatched. The CDR3 DNA sequence: TGCGCCAGCAGCCGCCTGGACAGGGGGATCCCCTCCTCTGGGGCCAACGTCCTGACTTTC. Its translation is CASSRLDRGIPSSGANVLTF.

This clonotype showed up many times. This rearrangement joins TRBV6-5 to TRBJ2-7; 10 nucleotides line up with TRBD2. Trimming at V came to 0 bases and at J to 5 bases, leaving 4 bases not matched to a gene. This CDR3 region has 15 residues. Germline lookup yields CDR1 MNHEY and CDR2 SVGAGI. CDR3 in DNA: TGTGCCAGCAGTTACTCGCTAGCGGGAGTCAACGAGCAGTACTTC. It yields the protein CASSYSLAGVNEQYF.

This clonotype has ten or more counts. This chain joins TRBV29-1 and TRBJ2-3; D is unresolved. The CDR3 is made up of 13 amino acids. Germline-derived CDR1 and CDR2 are SQVTM and ANQGSEA. With 3 bases removed from V and 3 bases from J, the gap between germline ends came to 10 bases. The CDR3 region has the DNA TGCAGCGTTGAGGTAGTTGGTACAGATACGCAGTATTTT. It encodes CSVEVVGTDTQYF.